This T cell receptor beta chain was observed in a study of cytomegalovirus exposure and HLA in healthy donors. Study-level background: According to later analysis, the same platform produced the roughly 130 validation and 666 first-cohort repertoires. Study results and limitations: The study designated 150 to 200 TCR beta chains cytomegalovirus-associated.

TCRdb keeps only in-frame clones here, not all; method: immunoSEQ multiplex PCR. The sample has around 71,000 clones, about 94% seen once; the top ten hold roughly 1.4%. The CDR3 totals 14 residues. The V gene end was trimmed by 3 bases and the J gene end by 6 bases; junction bases not matched to a gene: 5. Germline loops: CDR1 GTSNPN, CDR2 SVGIG (reference sequence). A word on this clone: Its antigen remains unknown.

The source of this sequence is a man between 18 and 29 years old in good health and CMV-seropositive. The chain combines TRBV30 with TRBJ2-1; TRBD2 aligns across 10 bases. Material: PBMCs. The CDR3 is CAWRVSGGSNEQFF. The CDR3 coding sequence is TGTGCCTGGAGGGTTAGCGGGGGGTCCAATGAGCAGTTCTTC.